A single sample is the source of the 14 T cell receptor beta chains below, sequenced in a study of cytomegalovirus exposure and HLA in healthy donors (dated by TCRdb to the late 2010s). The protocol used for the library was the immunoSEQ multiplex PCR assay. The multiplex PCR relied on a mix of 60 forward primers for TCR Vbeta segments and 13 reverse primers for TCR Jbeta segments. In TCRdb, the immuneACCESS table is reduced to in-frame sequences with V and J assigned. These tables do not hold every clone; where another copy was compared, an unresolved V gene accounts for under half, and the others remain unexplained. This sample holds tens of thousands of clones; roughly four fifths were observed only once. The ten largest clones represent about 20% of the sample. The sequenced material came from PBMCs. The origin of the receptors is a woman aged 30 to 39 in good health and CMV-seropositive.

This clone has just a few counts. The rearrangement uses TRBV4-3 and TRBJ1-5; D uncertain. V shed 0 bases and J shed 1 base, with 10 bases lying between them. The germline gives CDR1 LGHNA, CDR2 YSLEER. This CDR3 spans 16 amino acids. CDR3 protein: CASSQDRAGSNQPQHF. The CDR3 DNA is TGCGCCAGCAGCCAAGATAGGGCGGGAAGCAATCAGCCCCAGCATTTT.

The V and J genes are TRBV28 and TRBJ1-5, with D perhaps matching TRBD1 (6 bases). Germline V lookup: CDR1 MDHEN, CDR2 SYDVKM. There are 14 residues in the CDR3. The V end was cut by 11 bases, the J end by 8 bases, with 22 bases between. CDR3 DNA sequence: TGTGCCGTTACCTCCGGACAGCTAAAAGAGCCCCAGCATTTT. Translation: CAVTSGQLKEPQHF.

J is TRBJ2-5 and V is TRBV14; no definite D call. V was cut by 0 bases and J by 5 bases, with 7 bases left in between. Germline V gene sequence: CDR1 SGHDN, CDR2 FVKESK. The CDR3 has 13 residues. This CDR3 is CASSQEFRETQYF. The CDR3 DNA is TGTGCCAGCAGCCAAGAATTCAGGGAGACCCAGTACTTC.

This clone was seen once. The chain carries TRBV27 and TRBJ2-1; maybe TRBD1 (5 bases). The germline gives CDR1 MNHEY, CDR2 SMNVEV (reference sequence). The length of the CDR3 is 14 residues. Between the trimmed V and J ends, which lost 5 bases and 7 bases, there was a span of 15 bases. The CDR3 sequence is CASSPRAKGNEQFF. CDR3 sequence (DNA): TGTGCCAGCAGTCCCCGGGCCAAGGGGAATGAGCAGTTCTTC.

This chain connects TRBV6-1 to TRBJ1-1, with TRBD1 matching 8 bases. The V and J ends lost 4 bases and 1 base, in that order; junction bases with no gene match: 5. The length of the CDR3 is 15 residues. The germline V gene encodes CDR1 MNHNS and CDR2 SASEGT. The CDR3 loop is CASSARTGKNTEAFF. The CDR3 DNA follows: TGTGCCAGCAGTGCCCGGACAGGGAAGAACACTGAAGCTTTCTTT.

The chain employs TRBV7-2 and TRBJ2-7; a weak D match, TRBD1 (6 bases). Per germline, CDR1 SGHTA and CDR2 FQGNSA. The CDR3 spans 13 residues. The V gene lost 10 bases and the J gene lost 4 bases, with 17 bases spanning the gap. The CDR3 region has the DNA TGTGCCACGGCAGATCGGCAGGGGTACGAGCAGTACTTC. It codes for CATADRQGYEQYF.

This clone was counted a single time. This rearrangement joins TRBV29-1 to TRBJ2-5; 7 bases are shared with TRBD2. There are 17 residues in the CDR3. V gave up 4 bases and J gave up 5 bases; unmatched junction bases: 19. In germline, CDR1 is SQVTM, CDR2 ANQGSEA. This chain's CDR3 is CSVAVGASGSAVETQYF. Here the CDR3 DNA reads TGCAGCGTTGCCGTCGGGGCTAGCGGATCAGCTGTGGAGACCCAGTACTTC.

The CDR3 DNA reads TGTGCCAGCAGCCACCGACAGGGGGGGAAAGCTTTCTTT. It yields the protein CASSHRQGGKAFF. The V call is TRBV25-1, the J call TRBJ1-1; 9 bases align to TRBD1. The V and J ends lost 6 bases and 9 bases, in that order; junction bases with no gene match: 8. CDR3 size: 13 residues. Germline CDR1 and CDR2: MGHDK and SYGVNS.

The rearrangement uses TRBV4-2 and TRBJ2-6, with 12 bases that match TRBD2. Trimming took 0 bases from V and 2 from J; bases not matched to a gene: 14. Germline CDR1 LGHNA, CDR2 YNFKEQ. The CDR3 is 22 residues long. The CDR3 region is CASSQDQYGASGRGPGANVLTF. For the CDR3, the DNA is TGTGCCAGCAGCCAAGATCAATATGGCGCTAGCGGGAGGGGACCTGGGGCCAACGTCCTGACTTTC.

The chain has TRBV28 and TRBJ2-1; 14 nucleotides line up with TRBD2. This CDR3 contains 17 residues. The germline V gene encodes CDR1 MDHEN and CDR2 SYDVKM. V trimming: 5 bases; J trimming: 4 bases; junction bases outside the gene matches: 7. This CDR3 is CASSPGTSGRRYNEQFF. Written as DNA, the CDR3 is TGTGCCAGCAGTCCCGGGACTAGCGGGAGACGGTACAATGAGCAGTTCTTC.

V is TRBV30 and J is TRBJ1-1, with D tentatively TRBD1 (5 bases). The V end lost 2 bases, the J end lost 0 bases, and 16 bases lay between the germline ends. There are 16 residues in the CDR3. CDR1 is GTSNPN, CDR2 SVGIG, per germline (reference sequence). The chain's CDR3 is CAWSRALQGLNTEAFF. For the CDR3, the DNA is TGTGCCTGGAGTCGAGCGCTGCAGGGATTGAACACTGAAGCTTTCTTT.

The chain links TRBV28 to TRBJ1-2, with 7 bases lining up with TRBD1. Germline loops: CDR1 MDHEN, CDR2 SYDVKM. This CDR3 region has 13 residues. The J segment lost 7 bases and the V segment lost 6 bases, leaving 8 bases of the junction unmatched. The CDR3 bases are TGTGCCAGCAGCCTAGACAGGGACCGTGGCTACACCTTC. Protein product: CASSLDRDRGYTF.

CDR3 DNA: TGTGCCAGCAGCTTGGAACAGCAATTCTATGGCTACACCTTC. Translation: CASSLEQQFYGYTF. The chain recombines TRBV5-4 with TRBJ1-2; D ambiguous. CDR3 length equals 14 residues. Germline V gene sequence: CDR1 SGHNT, CDR2 YYREEE (reference sequence). Trimming took 0 bases from V and 4 from J, leaving 10 bases between them.

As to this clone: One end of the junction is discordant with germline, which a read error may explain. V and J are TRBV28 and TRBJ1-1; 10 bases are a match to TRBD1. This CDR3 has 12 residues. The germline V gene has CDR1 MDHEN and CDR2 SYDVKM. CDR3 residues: CASSFRDRGIGF. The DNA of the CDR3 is TGTGCCAGCAGTTTCCGGGACAGGGGCATCGGGTTT.